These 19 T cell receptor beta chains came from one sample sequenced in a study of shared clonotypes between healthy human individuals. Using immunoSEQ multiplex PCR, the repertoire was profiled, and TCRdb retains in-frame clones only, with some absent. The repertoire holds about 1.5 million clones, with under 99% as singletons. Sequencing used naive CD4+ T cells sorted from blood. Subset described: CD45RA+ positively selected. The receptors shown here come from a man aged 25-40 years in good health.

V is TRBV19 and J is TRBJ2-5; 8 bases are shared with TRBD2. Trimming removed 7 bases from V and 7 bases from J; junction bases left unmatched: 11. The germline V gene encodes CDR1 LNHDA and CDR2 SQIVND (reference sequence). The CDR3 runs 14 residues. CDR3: CASTTGGDGGTQYF. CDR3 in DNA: TGTGCCAGTACGACGGGAGGGGACGGTGGGACCCAGTACTTC. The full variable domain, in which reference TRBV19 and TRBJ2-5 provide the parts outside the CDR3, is DGGITQSPKYLFRKEGQNVTLSCEQNLNHDAMYWYRQDPGQGLRLIYYSQIVNDFQKGDIAEGYSVSREKKESFPLTVTSAQKNPTAFYLCASTTGGDGGTQYFGPGTRLLVL.

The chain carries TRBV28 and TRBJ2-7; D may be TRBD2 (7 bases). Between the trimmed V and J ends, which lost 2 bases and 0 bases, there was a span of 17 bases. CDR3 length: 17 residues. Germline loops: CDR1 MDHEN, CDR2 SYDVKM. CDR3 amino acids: CASSLPGAGASSYEQYF. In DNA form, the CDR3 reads TGTGCCAGCAGTTTACCGGGCGCGGGGGCGAGCTCCTACGAGCAGTACTTC.

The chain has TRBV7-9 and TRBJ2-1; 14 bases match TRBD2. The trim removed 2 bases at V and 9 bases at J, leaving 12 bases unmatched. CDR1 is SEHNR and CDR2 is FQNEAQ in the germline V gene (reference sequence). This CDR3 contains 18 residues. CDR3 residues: CASSLTTGTSGRGGEQFF. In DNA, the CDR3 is TGTGCCAGCAGCTTAACCACCGGGACTAGCGGGAGAGGGGGTGAGCAGTTCTTC.

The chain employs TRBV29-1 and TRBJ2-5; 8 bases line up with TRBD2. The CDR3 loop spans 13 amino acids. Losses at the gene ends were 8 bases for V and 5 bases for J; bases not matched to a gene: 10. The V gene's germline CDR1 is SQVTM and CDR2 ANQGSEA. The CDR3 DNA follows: TGCAGCCTCACCGGAGGCGGGGGGGAGACCCAGTACTTC. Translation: CSLTGGGGETQYF.

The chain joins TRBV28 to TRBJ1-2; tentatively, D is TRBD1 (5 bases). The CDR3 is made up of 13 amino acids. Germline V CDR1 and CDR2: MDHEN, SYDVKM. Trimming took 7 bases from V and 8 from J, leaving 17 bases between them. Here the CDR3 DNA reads TGTGCCAGCATCCCGCGGGGGGTTGGAGGCTACACCTTC. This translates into CASIPRGVGGYTF.

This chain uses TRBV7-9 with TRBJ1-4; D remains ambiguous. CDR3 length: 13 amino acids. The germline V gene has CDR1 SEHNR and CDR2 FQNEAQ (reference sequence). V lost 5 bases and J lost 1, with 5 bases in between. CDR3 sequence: CASSGGTNEKLFF. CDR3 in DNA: TGTGCCAGCAGCGGTGGAACTAATGAAAAACTGTTTTTT.

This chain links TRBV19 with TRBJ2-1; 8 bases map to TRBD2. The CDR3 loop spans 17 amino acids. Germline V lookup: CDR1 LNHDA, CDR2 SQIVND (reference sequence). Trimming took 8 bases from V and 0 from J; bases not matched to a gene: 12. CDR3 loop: CASYKYPGTSSYNEQFF. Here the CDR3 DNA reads TGTGCCAGTTATAAGTACCCCGGGACTAGCTCCTACAATGAGCAGTTCTTC.

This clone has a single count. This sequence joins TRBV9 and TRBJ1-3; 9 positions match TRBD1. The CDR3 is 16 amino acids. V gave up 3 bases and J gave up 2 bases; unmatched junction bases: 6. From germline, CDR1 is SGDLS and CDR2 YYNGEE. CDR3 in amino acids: CASSADHRGPGNTIYF. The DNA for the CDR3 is TGTGCCAGCAGCGCAGACCACAGGGGGCCTGGAAACACCATATATTTT.

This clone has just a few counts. In nucleotides, the CDR3 is TGCGCCAGCAGTCAATCGCAAGGCACTGAAGCTTTCTTT. Translation gives CASSQSQGTEAFF. The chain links TRBV23-1 to TRBJ1-1; D remains ambiguous. TRBV23-1 carries the ORF label, with uncertain function. CDR3 length equals 13 residues. The germline V and J ends were trimmed by 0 bases and 4 bases, with 6 bases remaining between them.

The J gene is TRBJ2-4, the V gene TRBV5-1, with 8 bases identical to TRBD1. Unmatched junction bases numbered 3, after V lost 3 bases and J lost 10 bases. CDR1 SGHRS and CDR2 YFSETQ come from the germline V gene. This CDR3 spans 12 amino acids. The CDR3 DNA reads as TGCGCCAGCAGCTGGGACAGGCTAATTCAGTACTTC. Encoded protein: CASSWDRLIQYF.

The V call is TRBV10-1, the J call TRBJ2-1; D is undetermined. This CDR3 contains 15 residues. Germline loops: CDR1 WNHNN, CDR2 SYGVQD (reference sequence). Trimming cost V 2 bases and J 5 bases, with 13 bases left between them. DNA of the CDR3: TGCGCCAGCAGTGAGACCCCCGATAGGGACAATGAGCAGTTCTTC. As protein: CASSETPDRDNEQFF.

CDR3 protein: CASAQDRGQETQYF. The DNA for the CDR3 is TGTGCCAGCGCCCAGGACAGGGGGCAAGAGACCCAGTACTTC. The chain carries TRBV6-1 and TRBJ2-5; 10 bases are shared with TRBD1. The germline V gene encodes CDR1 MNHNS and CDR2 SASEGT. This CDR3 is 14 amino acids long. With 8 bases clipped from V and 2 bases from J, the junction kept 5 bases outside the gene matches.

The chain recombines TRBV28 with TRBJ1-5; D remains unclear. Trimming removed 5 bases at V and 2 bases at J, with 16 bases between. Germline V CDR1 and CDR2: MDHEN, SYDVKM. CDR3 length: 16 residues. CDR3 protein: CASSPQVGGGNQPQHF. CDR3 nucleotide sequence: TGTGCCAGCAGTCCCCAGGTGGGCGGTGGCAATCAGCCCCAGCATTTT.

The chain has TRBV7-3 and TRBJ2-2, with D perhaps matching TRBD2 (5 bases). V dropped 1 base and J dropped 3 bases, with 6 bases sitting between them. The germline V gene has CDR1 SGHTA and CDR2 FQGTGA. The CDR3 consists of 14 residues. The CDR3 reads CASSLRADTGELFF. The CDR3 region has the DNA TGTGCCAGCAGCTTAAGAGCGGACACCGGGGAGCTGTTTTTT.

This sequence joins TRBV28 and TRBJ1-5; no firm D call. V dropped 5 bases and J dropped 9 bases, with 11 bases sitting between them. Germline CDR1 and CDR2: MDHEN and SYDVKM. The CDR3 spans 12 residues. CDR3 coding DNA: TGTGCCAGCAGTCCACCCCAACCGCCCCAGCATTTT. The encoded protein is CASSPPQPPQHF.

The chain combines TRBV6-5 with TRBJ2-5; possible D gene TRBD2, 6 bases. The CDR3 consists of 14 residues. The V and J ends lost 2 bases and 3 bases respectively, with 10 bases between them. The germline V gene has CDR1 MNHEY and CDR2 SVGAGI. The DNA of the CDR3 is TGTGCCAGCAGTTACGGTCGGGGGAAAGAGACCCAGTACTTC. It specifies CASSYGRGKETQYF.

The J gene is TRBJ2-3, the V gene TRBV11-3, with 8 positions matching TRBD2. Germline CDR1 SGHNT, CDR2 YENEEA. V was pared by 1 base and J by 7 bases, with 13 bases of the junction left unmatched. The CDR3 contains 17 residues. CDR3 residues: CASSLGGSGDHGYTQYF. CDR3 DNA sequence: TGTGCCAGCAGCTTAGGGGGTAGCGGGGACCACGGTTATACGCAGTATTTT. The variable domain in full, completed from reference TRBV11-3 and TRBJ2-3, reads EAGVVQSPRYKIIEKKQPVAFWCNPISGHNTLYWYLQNLGQGPELLIRYENEEAVDDSQLPKDRFSAERLKGVDSTLKIQPAELGDSAVYLCASSLGGSGDHGYTQYFGPGTRLTVL.

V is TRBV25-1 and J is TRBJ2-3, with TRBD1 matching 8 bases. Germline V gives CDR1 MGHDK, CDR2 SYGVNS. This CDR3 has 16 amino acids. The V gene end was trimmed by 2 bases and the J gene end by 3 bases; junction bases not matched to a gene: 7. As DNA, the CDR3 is TGTGCCAGCAGTGAACACAGGGGGATTGGAACAGATACGCAGTATTTT. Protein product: CASSEHRGIGTDTQYF.

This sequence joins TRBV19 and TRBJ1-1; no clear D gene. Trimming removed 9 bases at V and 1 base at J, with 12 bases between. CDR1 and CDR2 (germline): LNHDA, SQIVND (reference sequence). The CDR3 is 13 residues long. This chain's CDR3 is CARTITENTEAFF. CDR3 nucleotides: TGTGCCAGGACAATCACAGAGAACACTGAAGCTTTCTTT.